Described below is a single T cell receptor (beta chain) sequence and its context. This CDR3 contains 15 residues. Looked up from germline, CDR1 is SEHNR and CDR2 is FQNEAQ (reference sequence). V was clipped by 3 bases and J by 8 bases; unmatched bases: 5. These data come from a study of radiation and T cells in renal cell carcinoma. Time point indicated: blood 2 weeks post-SBRT. The treatment: 15 Gy SBRT to primary tumor, nephrectomy 4 weeks later. This renal cell carcinoma was of the clear cell type. Sequenced by immunoSEQ multiplex PCR; TCRdb stores in-frame clones only, minus some. The repertoire has more than 150,000 clones, roughly 87% of them found once; the top ten carry 10% to 15%.

This clonotype originated in a woman aged 50 to 65 with renal cell carcinoma. This chain connects TRBV7-9 to TRBJ1-6, with 9 nucleotides matching TRBD1. This specimen was blood, taken from a patient whose treatment included radiotherapy and nephrectomy. CDR3 nucleotides: TGTGCCAGCAGCTTGGGGGACAGGGTTGATTCACCCCTCCACTTT. It translates to CASSLGDRVDSPLHF.